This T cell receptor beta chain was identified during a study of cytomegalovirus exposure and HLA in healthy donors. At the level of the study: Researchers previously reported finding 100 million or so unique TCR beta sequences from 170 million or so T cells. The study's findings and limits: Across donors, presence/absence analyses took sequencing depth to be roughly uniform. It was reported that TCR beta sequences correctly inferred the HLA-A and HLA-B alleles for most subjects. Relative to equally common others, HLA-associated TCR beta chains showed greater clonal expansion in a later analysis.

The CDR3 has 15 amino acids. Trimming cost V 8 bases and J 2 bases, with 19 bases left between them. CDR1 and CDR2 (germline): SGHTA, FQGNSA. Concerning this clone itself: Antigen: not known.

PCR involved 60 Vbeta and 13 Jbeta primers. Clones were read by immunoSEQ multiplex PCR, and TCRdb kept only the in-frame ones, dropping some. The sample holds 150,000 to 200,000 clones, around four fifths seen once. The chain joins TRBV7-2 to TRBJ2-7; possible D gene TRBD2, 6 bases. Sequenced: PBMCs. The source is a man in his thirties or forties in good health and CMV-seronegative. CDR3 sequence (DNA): TGTGCCAGCGGACCTAGGTCGGCGGGACCCTACGAGCAGTACTTC. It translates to CASGPRSAGPYEQYF.